These 27 T cell receptor beta chains came from one sample sequenced in a study of T cells in Graves' hyperthyroidism and ophthalmopathy. Researchers amplified the TCR beta CDR3 regions from RNA transcripts. When the TCR CDR3 underwent first-round RT-PCR, the HTBI primer set was used. TCRdb reprocessed the multiplex PCR reads via MiXCR and lists one record per CDR3 protein. The sample shows around 400,000 distinct CDR3 sequences, around a sixth of them seen only once. Material for sequencing was blood. The receptors were sampled from a woman between 18 and 29 years old with Graves' hyperthyroidism that later progressed to Graves' ophthalmopathy.

This clonotype was recorded at least ten times. The genes are TRBV6-1 and TRBJ2-7; D unresolved. Trimming took off 0 bases at V and 7 bases at J, with 10 bases between the two ends. Germline CDR1 MNHNS, CDR2 SASEGT. CDR3 length: 13 amino acids. The CDR3 region is CASSEASSWEQYF. CDR3 bases: TGTGCCAGCAGTGAAGCTAGCAGCTGGGAGCAGTACTTC.

This clonotype was counted many times. In nucleotides, the CDR3 is TGTGCCAGCAGCCGAACCGGCGGTAGGGGAAAACTGTTTTTT. It encodes CASSRTGGRGKLFF. The chain employs TRBV28 and TRBJ1-4; D may be TRBD1 (5 bases). The CDR3 contains 14 residues. Germline CDR1 reads MDHEN; CDR2 reads SYDVKM. Trimming removed 6 bases from V and 10 bases from J, with 18 bases in between.

This clonotype was counted many times. V is TRBV27 and J is TRBJ2-1; D may be TRBD2 (6 bases). The CDR3 sequence is 16 residues long. Trimming stripped 5 bases from V and 0 bases from J, with 14 bases between. CDR1 and CDR2 from the germline V gene are MNHEY and SMNVEV (reference sequence). The CDR3 DNA reads TGTGCCAGCAGTCCTAGCGCCTTCGTCTCCTACAATGAGCAGTTCTTC. Protein product: CASSPSAFVSYNEQFF.

This clonotype appeared many times. CDR3 in amino acids: CASTSGTSGIVYEQFF. The CDR3 DNA follows: TGTGCCAGCACATCCGGGACTAGCGGGATTGTATATGAGCAGTTCTTC. V is TRBV28 and J is TRBJ2-1; 13 positions agree with TRBD2. J was trimmed by 8 bases and V by 7 bases; bases with no gene match: 11. CDR1 and CDR2 from the germline V gene are MDHEN and SYDVKM. This CDR3 contains 16 residues.

This clonotype was counted ten times or more. CDR3 region: CSVGAGGNQPQHF. In DNA, the CDR3 is TGCAGCGTTGGGGCGGGGGGCAATCAGCCCCAGCATTTT. The J gene is TRBJ1-5, the V gene TRBV29-1; D possibly corresponds to TRBD1 (5 bases). The V and J ends lost 4 bases and 2 bases respectively, with 9 bases between them. Germline CDR1 and CDR2: SQVTM and ANQGSEA. The CDR3 has 13 amino acids.

This chain connects TRBV7-6 to TRBJ1-1, with D perhaps TRBD1 (6 bases). V dropped 5 bases and J dropped 3 bases, with 13 bases sitting between them. This CDR3 comprises 14 residues. Germline V gene lookup returns CDR1 SGHVS and CDR2 FNYEAQ. CDR3: CASSISGGYTEAFF. As DNA, the CDR3 is TGTGCCAGCAGCATTAGTGGGGGCTACACTGAAGCTTTCTTT.

This clonotype showed up just a few times. The chain couples TRBV20-1 to TRBJ2-5; D is undetermined. The CDR3 runs to 13 residues. Germline V gene sequence: CDR1 DFQATT, CDR2 SNEGSKA (reference sequence). Trimming stripped 6 bases from V and 0 bases from J, with 11 bases between. The DNA for the CDR3 is TGCAGTGCCGACGGAAAGTACCAAGAGACCCAGTACTTC. It encodes CSADGKYQETQYF.

The rearrangement uses TRBV5-5 and TRBJ1-5; no reliable D call. Germline V lookup: CDR1 SGHKS, CDR2 YYEKEE (reference sequence). V dropped 3 bases and J dropped 5 bases, with 9 bases sitting between them. The CDR3 covers 13 residues. The CDR3 DNA follows: TGTGCCAGCAGCTCGGTTCGGGATCAGCCCCAGCATTTT. Protein sequence: CASSSVRDQPQHF.

This clonotype was seen repeatedly, ten times or more. This chain joins TRBV3-1 and TRBJ2-7; tentative D call: TRBD1 (5 bases). The CDR3 runs 15 residues. Trimming left V 0 bases short and J 3 bases short, with 12 bases between. Germline values: CDR1 LGHDT, CDR2 YNNKEL (reference sequence). The CDR3 protein is CASSQDKGSGYEQYF. The CDR3 DNA reads as TGTGCCAGCAGCCAAGATAAGGGGTCGGGCTACGAGCAGTACTTC.

This chain links TRBV24-1 with TRBJ2-1; 8 bases map to TRBD1. The ends lost 7 bases at V and 0 bases at J; junction bases unmatched: 4. This CDR3 spans 15 amino acids. Germline V lookup: CDR1 KGHDR, CDR2 SFDVKD. CDR3: CATSATGVSYNEQFF. CDR3 DNA sequence: TGTGCCACCAGCGCGACAGGGGTCTCCTACAATGAGCAGTTCTTC.

The chain joins TRBV18 to TRBJ2-7; D might be TRBD2 (6 bases). The germline CDR1 and CDR2 sequences are KGHSH and LQKENI. The CDR3 covers 17 residues. V was pared by 4 bases and J by 6 bases, with 25 bases between. In DNA, the CDR3 is TGTGCCAGCTCACTCCTCCGGGACTCCCTTTTCGGTGGCGAGCAGTACTTC. Its protein is CASSLLRDSLFGGEQYF.

This clonotype was recorded at least ten times. V and J are TRBV28 and TRBJ1-4; weak D call: TRBD1 (6 bases). CDR3 length: 16 amino acids. The germline CDR1 and CDR2 sequences are MDHEN and SYDVKM. Between the trimmed V and J ends, which lost 6 bases and 8 bases, there was a span of 22 bases. The CDR3 reads CASSLAPGGGEEKLFF. In DNA form, the CDR3 reads TGTGCCAGCAGCCTTGCTCCCGGAGGGGGTGAGGAAAAACTGTTTTTT. The complete variable domain, with remaining parts taken from reference TRBV28 and TRBJ1-4, reads DVKVTQSSRYLVKRTGEKVFLECVQDMDHENMFWYRQDPGLGLRLIYFSYDVKMKEKGDIPEGYSVSREKKERFSLILESASTNQTSMYLCASSLAPGGGEEKLFFGSGTQLSVL.

There are many counts of this clonotype. A read error may be the cause here, since a much bigger clone is one base away. This chain joins TRBV3-1 and TRBJ1-1, with unresolved D. V was cut by 1 base and J by 1 base, with 4 bases left in between. Looked up from germline, CDR1 is LGHDT and CDR2 is YNNKEL (reference sequence). The CDR3 runs 13 residues. CDR3 in DNA: TGTGCCAGCAGCCAAGGGTGGAACACTGAAGCTTTCTTT. Amino acids: CASSQGWNTEAFF.

The genes are TRBV28 and TRBJ2-1; 8 bases map to TRBD2. The ends lost 5 bases at V and 0 bases at J; junction bases unmatched: 6. The CDR3 covers 16 residues. Germline lookup yields CDR1 MDHEN and CDR2 SYDVKM. CDR3 in amino acids: CASSPWTSFSYNEQFF. CDR3 DNA: TGTGCCAGCAGTCCTTGGACTAGCTTCTCCTACAATGAGCAGTTCTTC.

This clonotype was observed at least ten times. The gene calls are TRBV3-1 and TRBJ2-1, with D uncertain. Trimming removed 1 base at V and 5 bases at J, with 9 bases between. Germline CDR1 LGHDT, CDR2 YNNKEL (reference sequence). The CDR3 contains 14 residues. CDR3 DNA: TGTGCCAGCAGCCAAGGTAGTTGGGACAATGAGCAGTTCTTC. This codes for CASSQGSWDNEQFF.

This clonotype was seen ten or more times. The chain employs TRBV29-1 and TRBJ2-1; TRBD2 aligns across 11 bases. Per germline, CDR1 SQVTM and CDR2 ANQGSEA. The CDR3 extends over 19 amino acids. V lost 1 base, J lost 3 bases, and 14 bases stayed unmatched. The CDR3 sequence: CSVEGGTSGNFFYYNEQFF. In nucleotides, the CDR3 is TGCAGCGTTGAAGGAGGGACTAGCGGAAATTTCTTTTACTACAATGAGCAGTTCTTC.

This clonotype was picked up many times. The rearrangement joins TRBV19 to TRBJ2-1, with 9 nucleotides matching TRBD2. J lost 4 bases, V lost 4 bases, and 11 bases had no gene match. Germline-derived CDR1 and CDR2 are LNHDA and SQIVND (reference sequence). CDR3 size: 17 residues. The CDR3 protein is CASSRKVSSGTYNEQFF. In DNA form, the CDR3 reads TGTGCCAGTAGTAGGAAGGTATCTAGCGGGACATACAATGAGCAGTTCTTC.

This clonotype was observed once. The chain recombines TRBV6-9 with TRBJ2-1; 8 positions agree with TRBD2. Germline assignment: CDR1 MNHGY and CDR2 SVAAGI. The V gene end was trimmed by 3 bases and the J gene end by 3 bases; junction bases not matched to a gene: 22. The length of the CDR3 is 21 residues. The CDR3 region has the DNA TGTGCCAGCAGTTACGTGGACGCTCTAGAGTACCGGGAGGGCCGCTACAATGAGCAGTTCTTC. As protein: CASSYVDALEYREGRYNEQFF.

In this sample, this clonotype turned up many times. The V and J genes are TRBV27 and TRBJ2-4; D possibly uses TRBD1 or TRBD2 (5 bases each). The CDR3 consists of 12 residues. The germline CDR1 and CDR2 sequences are MNHEY and SMNVEV (reference sequence). Trimming removed 6 bases at V and 8 bases at J, with 11 bases between. In DNA, the CDR3 is TGTGCCAGCAGGGGACGGTTGCACATTCAGTACTTC. Translated, it gives CASRGRLHIQYF.

This clonotype was recorded many times. The chain uses TRBV28 and TRBJ1-4; D is possibly TRBD1 (5 bases). Trimming stripped 8 bases from V and 1 base from J, with 14 bases between. This CDR3 is built from 15 residues. Germline CDR1 reads MDHEN; CDR2 reads SYDVKM. The CDR3 DNA reads TGTGCCAGCGGCAGTAGGGACGGAACTAATGAAAAACTGTTTTTT. Translation: CASGSRDGTNEKLFF.

This clonotype was detected many times. J is TRBJ2-4 and V is TRBV7-2; 7 bases match TRBD2. The J segment lost 6 bases and the V segment lost 6 bases, leaving 5 bases of the junction unmatched. The germline CDR1 and CDR2 sequences are SGHTA and FQGNSA. The CDR3 is 13 residues long. Here the CDR3 reads CASRMGGSNIQYF. In DNA form, the CDR3 reads TGTGCCAGCAGGATGGGGGGGTCAAACATTCAGTACTTC.

This clonotype turned up a few times. An end of the junction differs from the germline gene, which may be a read error. This chain joins TRBV20-1 and TRBJ2-5, with TRBD1 identical over 8 bases. Per germline, CDR1 DFQATT and CDR2 SNEGSKA (reference sequence). This CDR3 is built from 15 residues. The chain's CDR3 is CSVRDTLRGRETQYF. The CDR3 coding sequence is TGCAGTGTTAGAGATACCCTCAGGGGGCGAGAGACCCAGTACTTC.

This clonotype came up many times. V gene TRBV12-3 or TRBV12-4 combines with J gene TRBJ2-2, with 11 bases matching TRBD1. The CDR3 is made up of 15 amino acids. J was trimmed by 5 bases and V by 3 bases; bases with no gene match: 2. This chain's CDR3 is CASSLGQGVTGELFF. CDR3 in DNA: TGTGCCAGCAGTTTGGGACAGGGGGTAACCGGGGAGCTGTTTTTT.

This clonotype was recorded at least ten times. The rearrangement joins TRBV7-9 to TRBJ2-2; TRBD1 aligns across 8 bases. Unmatched junction bases numbered 3, after V lost 1 base and J lost 5 bases. This CDR3 is built from 15 residues. Germline V gives CDR1 SEHNR, CDR2 FQNEAQ (reference sequence). CDR3 bases: TGTGCCAGCAGCTTAGGGACAGGGAGTACCGGGGAGCTGTTTTTT. Protein: CASSLGTGSTGELFF.

This chain connects TRBV15 to TRBJ2-7, with no clear D. V shed 2 bases and J shed 6 bases, with 14 bases lying between them. The CDR3 is 14 amino acids. CDR1 is LNHNV, CDR2 YYDKDF, per germline (reference sequence). The DNA for the CDR3 is TGTGCCACCAGCAGACTATTCTCTCTAGGCGAGCAGTACTTC. Amino acid sequence: CATSRLFSLGEQYF.

J is TRBJ2-3 and V is TRBV5-6, with D possibly matching TRBD1 (5 bases). V lost 0 bases to trimming and J lost 8 bases, with 13 bases between them. Germline V gene lookup returns CDR1 SGHDT and CDR2 YYEEEE. This CDR3 comprises 14 residues. The CDR3 DNA reads as TGTGCCAGCAGCTTGGGGGCAGGGTTAGGTACGCAGTATTTT. Translating it yields CASSLGAGLGTQYF.

This clonotype was seen at least ten times. The chain uses TRBV30 and TRBJ2-6; 7 bases match TRBD1. V gave up 5 bases and J gave up 0 bases; unmatched junction bases: 7. Germline CDR1 GTSNPN, CDR2 SVGIG (reference sequence). There are 16 residues in the CDR3. CDR3 sequence: CAWHIEGASGANVLTF. CDR3 coding DNA: TGTGCCTGGCACATCGAGGGGGCCTCTGGGGCCAACGTCCTGACTTTC.